This record covers a single T cell receptor beta chain. Its antigen is unknown. This specimen comes from a study of T cell responses to AZD1222 COVID-19 vaccine. The study, taken as a whole, reports: It was only after the peak T cell response that any repertoires were sampled. In the spike-specific TCR repertoire, nearly half reportedly target unmutated variant regions. Only a handful of AZD1222 recipients tested seropositive at baseline.

TCRdb's table, derived via immunoSEQ multiplex PCR, lists solely in-frame clones and lacks some. The sample lists 85,000 to 130,000 clones, roughly 90% occurring once. CDR1 is KGHDR, CDR2 SFDVKD, per germline. Trimming shortened V by 7 bases and J by 5 bases, and 14 bases separated the two germline ends. This CDR3 comprises 13 residues. Sequencing used peripheral blood, obtained on day 0 of AZD1222 vaccination. This chain links TRBV24-1 with TRBJ2-7; no clear D gene. The clonotype was recovered from an adult in good health. CDR3 residues: CATRGTGSNEQYF. The DNA for the CDR3 is TGTGCCACCAGGGGAACGGGTAGCAACGAGCAGTACTTC.